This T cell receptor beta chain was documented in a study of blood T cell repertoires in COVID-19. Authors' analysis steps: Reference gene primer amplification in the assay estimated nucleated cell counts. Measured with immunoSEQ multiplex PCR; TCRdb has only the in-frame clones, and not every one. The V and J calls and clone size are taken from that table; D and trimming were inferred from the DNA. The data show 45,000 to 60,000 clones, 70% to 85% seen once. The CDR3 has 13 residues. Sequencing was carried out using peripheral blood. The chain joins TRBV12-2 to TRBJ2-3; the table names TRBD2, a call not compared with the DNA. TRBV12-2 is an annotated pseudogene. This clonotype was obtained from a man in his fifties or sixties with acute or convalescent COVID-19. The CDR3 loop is CASRITSTDTQYF. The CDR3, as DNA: TGTGCAAGTCGCATCACTAGCACAGATACGCAGTATTTT.